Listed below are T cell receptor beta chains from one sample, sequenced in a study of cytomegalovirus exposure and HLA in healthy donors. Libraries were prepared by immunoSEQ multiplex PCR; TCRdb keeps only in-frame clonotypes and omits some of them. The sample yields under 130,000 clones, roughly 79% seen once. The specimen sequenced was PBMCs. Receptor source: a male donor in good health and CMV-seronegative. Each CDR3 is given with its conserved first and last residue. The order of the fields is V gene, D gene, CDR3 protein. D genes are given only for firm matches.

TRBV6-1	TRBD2	CASTQSGRGHNEQFF
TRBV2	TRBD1	CASAQGATDTQYF
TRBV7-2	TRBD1	CASSLRTGDEKLFF
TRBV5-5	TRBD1	CASSPVGRGNYGYTF
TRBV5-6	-	CASSSGQSYYGYTF
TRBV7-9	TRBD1	CSSSFTRDRGLEQYF
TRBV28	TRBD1	CASSGTGLETQYF
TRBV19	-	CASSTLTRNNEQFF
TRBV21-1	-	CASSPRCSGRATDTQYF
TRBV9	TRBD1	CASSVVTGSSGANVLTF
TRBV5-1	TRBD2	CASSLVVAGDPSGELFF
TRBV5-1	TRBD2	CASSLDVAGEGEQYF
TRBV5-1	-	CASSIWGRDTQYF
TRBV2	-	CASSSTATSAEQFF
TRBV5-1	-	CASSLVGLYNEQFF
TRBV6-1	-	CASGRSGANVLTF
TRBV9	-	CASSVSGTGYWLAGVGSYNEQFF
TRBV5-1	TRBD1	CASSSQGETQYF
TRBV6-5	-	CASSSVGTLSSYEQYF
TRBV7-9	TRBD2	CASSLTSGRGNEQFF
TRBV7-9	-	CASSEPGNTEAFF
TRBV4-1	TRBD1	CASSHPGTGSYGYTF
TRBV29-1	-	CSVFGGNIQYF
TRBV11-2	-	CASSLVGPGYEQYF
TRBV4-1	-	CASSQDTGVGSYGYTF
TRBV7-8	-	CASSLQGLYSSYEQYF
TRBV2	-	CASSGRGAYNEQFF
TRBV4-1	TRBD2	CASSRVIAGSEQYF
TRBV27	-	CASSQYSNTDNEQFF
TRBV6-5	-	CASSYGRGGETQYF
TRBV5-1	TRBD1	CASSFDRANTEAFF
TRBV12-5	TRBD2	CASGLAGEETQYF
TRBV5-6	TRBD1	CASSRPLTGGEQYF
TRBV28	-	CASSLAGSGSYEQYF
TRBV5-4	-	CASSSRSSGANVLTF
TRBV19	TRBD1	CASSPRTGSNEQYF
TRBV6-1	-	CASSEARGTEAFF
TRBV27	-	CASSLTPLYEQYF
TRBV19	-	CASRDRLSSGANVLTF
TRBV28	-	CASSFGQEQYF
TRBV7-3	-	CASSLSAGSGYTF
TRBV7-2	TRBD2	CASSSRGTSGSNEQFF
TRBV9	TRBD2	CASSVGPSGSHTDTQYF